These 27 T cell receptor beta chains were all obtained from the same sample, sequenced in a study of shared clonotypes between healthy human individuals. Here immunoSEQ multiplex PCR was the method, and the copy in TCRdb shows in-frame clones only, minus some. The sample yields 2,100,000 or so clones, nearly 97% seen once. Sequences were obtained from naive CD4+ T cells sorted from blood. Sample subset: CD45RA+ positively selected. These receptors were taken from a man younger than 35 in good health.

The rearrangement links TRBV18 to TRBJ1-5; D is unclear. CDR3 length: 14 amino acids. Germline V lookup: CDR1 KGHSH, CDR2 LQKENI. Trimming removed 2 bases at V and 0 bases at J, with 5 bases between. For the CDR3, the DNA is TGTGCCAGCTCACCAGAATATAGCAATCAGCCCCAGCATTTT. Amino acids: CASSPEYSNQPQHF.

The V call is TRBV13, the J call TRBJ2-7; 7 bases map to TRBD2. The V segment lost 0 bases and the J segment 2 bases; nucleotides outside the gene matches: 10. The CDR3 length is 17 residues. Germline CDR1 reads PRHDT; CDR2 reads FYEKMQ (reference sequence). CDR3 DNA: TGTGCCAGCAGCTTAGGGCCAAGGCGGGGGTATCCCTACGAGCAGTACTTC. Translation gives CASSLGPRRGYPYEQYF.

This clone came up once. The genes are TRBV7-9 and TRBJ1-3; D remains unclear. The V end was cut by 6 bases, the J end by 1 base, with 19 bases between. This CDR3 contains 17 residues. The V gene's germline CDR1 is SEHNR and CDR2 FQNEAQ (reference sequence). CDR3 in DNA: TGTGCCAGCAGTCCCCAGGCGTATCTAAATTCTGGAAACACCATATATTTT. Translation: CASSPQAYLNSGNTIYF. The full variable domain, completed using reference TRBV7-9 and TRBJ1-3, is DTGVSQNPRHKITKRGQNVTFRCDPISEHNRLYWYRQTLGQGPEFLTYFQNEAQLEKSRLLSDRFSAERPKGSFSTLEIQRTEQGDSAMYLCASSPQAYLNSGNTIYFGEGSWLTVV.

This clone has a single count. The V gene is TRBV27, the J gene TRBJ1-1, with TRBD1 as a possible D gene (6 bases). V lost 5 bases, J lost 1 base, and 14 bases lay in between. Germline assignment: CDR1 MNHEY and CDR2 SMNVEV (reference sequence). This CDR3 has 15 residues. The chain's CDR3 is CASSPNRVGNTEAFF. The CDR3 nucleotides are TGTGCCAGCAGTCCAAACAGGGTGGGGAACACTGAAGCTTTCTTT.

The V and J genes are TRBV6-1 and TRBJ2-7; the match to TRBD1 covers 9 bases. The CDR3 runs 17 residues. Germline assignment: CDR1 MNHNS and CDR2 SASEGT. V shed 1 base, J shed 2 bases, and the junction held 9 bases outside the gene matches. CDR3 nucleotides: TGTGCCAGCAGTGAAGTGGGGACCGGGACAGGGACCTACGAGCAGTACTTC. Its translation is CASSEVGTGTGTYEQYF.

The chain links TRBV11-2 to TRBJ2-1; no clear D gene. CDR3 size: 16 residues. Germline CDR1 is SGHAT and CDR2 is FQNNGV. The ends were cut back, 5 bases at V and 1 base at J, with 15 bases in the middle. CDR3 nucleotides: TGTGCCAGCAGCCGAAGTCCAGGTTTGTCCTACAATGAGCAGTTCTTC. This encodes CASSRSPGLSYNEQFF. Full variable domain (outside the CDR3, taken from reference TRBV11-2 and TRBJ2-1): EAGVAQSPRYKIIEKRQSVAFWCNPISGHATLYWYQQILGQGPKLLIQFQNNGVVDDSQLPKDRFSAERLKGVDSTLKIQPAKLEDSAVYLCASSRSPGLSYNEQFFGPGTRLTVL.

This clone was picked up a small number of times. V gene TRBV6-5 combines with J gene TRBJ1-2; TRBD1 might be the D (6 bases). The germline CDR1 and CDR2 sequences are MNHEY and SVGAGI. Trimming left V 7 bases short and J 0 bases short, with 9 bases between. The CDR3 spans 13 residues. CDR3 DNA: TGTGCCAGCATGACAGGTTCTAACTATGGCTACACCTTC. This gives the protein CASMTGSNYGYTF.

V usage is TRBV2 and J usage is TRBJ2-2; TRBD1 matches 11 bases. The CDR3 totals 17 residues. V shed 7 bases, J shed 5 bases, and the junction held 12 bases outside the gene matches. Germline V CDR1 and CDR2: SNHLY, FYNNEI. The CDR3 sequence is CASTYAGTGGRTGELFF. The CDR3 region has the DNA TGTGCCAGCACCTACGCCGGGACAGGGGGAAGAACCGGGGAGCTGTTTTTT.

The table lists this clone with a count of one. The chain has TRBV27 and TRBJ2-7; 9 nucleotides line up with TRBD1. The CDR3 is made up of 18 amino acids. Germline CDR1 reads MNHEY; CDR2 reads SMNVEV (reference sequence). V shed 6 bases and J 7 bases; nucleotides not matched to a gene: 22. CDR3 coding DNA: TGTGCCAGCAGAAACCTGAACCCGGGTCGGACAGGGGTTAGGGAGCAGTACTTC. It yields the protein CASRNLNPGRTGVREQYF.

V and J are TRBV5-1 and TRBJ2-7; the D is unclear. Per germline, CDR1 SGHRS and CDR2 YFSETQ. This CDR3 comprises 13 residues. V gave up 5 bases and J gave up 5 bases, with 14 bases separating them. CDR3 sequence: CASRVSKTDEQYF. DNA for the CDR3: TGCGCCAGCAGGGTCTCCAAAACGGACGAGCAGTACTTC.

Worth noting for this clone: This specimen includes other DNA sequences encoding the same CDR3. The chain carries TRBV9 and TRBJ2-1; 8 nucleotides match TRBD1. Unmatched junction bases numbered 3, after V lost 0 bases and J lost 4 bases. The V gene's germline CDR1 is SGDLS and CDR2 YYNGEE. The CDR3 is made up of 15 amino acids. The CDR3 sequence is CASSVVGTGYNEQFF. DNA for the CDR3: TGTGCCAGCAGCGTAGTCGGGACAGGATACAATGAGCAGTTCTTC.

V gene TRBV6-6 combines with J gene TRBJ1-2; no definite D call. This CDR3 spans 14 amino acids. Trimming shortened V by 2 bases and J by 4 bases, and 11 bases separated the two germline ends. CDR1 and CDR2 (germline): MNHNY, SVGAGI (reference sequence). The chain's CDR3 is CASSYPEGVYGYTF. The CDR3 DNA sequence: TGTGCCAGCAGTTACCCAGAGGGCGTCTATGGCTACACCTTC.

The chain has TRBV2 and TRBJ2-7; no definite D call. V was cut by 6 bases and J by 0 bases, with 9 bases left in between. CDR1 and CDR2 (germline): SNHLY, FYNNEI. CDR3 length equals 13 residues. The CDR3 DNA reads TGTGCCAGCAGCGTCGTTACCTCCTACGAGCAGTACTTC. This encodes CASSVVTSYEQYF.

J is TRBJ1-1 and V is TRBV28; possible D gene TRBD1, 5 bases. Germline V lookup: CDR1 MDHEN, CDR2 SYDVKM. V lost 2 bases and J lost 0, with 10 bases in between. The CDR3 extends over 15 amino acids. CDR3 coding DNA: TGTGCCAGCAGTTTAACAGGACCTTTGAACACTGAAGCTTTCTTT. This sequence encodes CASSLTGPLNTEAFF. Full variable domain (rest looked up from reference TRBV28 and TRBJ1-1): DVKVTQSSRYLVKRTGEKVFLECVQDMDHENMFWYRQDPGLGLRLIYFSYDVKMKEKGDIPEGYSVSREKKERFSLILESASTNQTSMYLCASSLTGPLNTEAFFGQGTRLTVV.

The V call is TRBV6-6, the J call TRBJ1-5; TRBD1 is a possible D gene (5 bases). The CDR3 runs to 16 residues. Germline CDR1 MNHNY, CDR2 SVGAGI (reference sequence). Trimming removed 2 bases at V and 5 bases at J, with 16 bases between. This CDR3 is CASSYGGAEEDQPQHF. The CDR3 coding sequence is TGTGCCAGCAGTTACGGTGGGGCGGAGGAAGATCAGCCCCAGCATTTT.

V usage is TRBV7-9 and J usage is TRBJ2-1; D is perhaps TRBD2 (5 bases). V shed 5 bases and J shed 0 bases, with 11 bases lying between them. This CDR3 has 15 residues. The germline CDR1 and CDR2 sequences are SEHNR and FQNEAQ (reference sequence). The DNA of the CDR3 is TGTGCCAGCAGCGCGCTCGCGGGCTCCTACAATGAGCAGTTCTTC. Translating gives CASSALAGSYNEQFF.

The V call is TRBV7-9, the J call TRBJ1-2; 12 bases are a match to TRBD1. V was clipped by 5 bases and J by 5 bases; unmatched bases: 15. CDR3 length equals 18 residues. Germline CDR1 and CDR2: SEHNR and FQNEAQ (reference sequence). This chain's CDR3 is CASSPPGQGARPSYGYTF. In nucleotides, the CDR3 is TGTGCCAGCAGCCCCCCGGGACAGGGGGCGCGACCGAGTTATGGCTACACCTTC.

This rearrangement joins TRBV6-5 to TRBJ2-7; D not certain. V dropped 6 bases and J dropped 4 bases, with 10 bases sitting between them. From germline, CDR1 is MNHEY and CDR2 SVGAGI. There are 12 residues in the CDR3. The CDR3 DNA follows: TGTGCCAGCAGCAAAGACTCTTACGAGCAGTACTTC. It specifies CASSKDSYEQYF.

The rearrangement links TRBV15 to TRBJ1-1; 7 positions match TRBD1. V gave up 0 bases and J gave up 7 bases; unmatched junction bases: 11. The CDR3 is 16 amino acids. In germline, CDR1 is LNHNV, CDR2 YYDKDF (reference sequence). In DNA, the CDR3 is TGTGCCACCAGCAGAGATAAGGGGGCGCAGGTTGGTGAAGCTTTCTTT. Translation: CATSRDKGAQVGEAFF.

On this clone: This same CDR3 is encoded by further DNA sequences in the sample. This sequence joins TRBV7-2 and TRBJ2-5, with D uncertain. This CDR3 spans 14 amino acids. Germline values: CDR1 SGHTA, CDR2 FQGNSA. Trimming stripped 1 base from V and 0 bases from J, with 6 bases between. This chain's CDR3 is CASSLVPYQETQYF. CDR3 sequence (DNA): TGTGCCAGCAGCTTAGTCCCGTACCAAGAGACCCAGTACTTC. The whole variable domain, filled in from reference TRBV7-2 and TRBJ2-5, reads GAGVSQSPSNKVTEKGKDVELRCDPISGHTALYWYRQSLGQGLEFLIYFQGNSAPDKSGLPSDRFSAERTGGSVSTLTIQRTQQEDSAVYLCASSLVPYQETQYFGPGTRLLVL.

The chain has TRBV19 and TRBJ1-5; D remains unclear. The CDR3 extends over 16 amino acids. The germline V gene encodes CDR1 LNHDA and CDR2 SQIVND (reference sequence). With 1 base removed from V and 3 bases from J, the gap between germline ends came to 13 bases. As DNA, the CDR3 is TGTGCCAGTAGTATAGCCCGAGGGTTTGTCAATCAGCCCCAGCATTTT. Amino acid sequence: CASSIARGFVNQPQHF.

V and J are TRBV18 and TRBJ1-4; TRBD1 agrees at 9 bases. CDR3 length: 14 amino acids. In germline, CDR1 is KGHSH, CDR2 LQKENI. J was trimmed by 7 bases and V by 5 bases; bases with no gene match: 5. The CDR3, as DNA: TGTGCCAGCTCATCCGGGACAGGGCCTGAAAAACTGTTTTTT. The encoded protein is CASSSGTGPEKLFF.

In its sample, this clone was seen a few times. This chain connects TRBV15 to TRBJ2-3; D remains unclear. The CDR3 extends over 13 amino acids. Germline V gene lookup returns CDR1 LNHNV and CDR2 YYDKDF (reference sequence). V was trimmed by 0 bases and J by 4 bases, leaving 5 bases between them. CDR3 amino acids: CATSRDFADTQYF. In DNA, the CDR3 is TGTGCCACCAGCAGAGATTTCGCAGATACGCAGTATTTT.

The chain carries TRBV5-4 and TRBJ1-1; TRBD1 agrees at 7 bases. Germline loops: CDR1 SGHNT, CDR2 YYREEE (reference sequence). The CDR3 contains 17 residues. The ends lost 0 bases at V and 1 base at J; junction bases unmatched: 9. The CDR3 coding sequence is TGTGCCAGCAGCTTGGATCTGACAGGGACGAGGAACACTGAAGCTTTCTTT. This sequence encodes CASSLDLTGTRNTEAFF.

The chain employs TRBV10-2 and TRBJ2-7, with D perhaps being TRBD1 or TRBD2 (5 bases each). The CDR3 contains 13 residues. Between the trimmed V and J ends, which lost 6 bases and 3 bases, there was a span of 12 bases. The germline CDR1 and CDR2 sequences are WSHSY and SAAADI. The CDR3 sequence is CASSTGQYYEQYF. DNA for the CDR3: TGCGCCAGCAGCACGGGGCAGTACTACGAGCAGTACTTC.

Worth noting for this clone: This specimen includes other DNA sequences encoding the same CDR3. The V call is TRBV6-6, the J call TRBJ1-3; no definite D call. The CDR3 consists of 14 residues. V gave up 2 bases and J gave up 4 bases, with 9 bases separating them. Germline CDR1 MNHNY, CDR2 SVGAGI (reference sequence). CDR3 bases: TGTGCCAGCAGTTACGGAGGTAGCGGAAACACCATATATTTT. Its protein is CASSYGGSGNTIYF.

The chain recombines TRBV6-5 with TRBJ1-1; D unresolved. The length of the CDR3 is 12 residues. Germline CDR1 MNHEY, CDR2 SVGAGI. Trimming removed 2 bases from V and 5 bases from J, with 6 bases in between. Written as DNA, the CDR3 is TGTGCCAGCAGTTACGTTGGGACTGAAGCTTTCTTT. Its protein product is CASSYVGTEAFF.